The entry below describes one T cell receptor (beta chain). The record originates from a study of blood T cell repertoires in COVID-19. Produced via immunoSEQ multiplex PCR; TCRdb's table is partial and in-frame only. The sample contains 90,000 to 140,000 clones, 81% of which appear only once. Germline CDR1 GTSNPN, CDR2 SVGIG (reference sequence). This CDR3 is 16 amino acids long. The junction had 8 bases not matched to a gene; V was cut back by 2 bases and J by 1 base. The chain carries TRBV30 and TRBJ1-5, with 7 bases aligning to TRBD1. The sample consisted of peripheral blood. This TCR was sampled from a man aged 80 or over with acute or convalescent COVID-19. CDR3 sequence reads: CAWSRQGGRSNQPQHF. The CDR3 nucleotides read TGTGCCTGGAGTCGGCAGGGGGGAAGGAGCAATCAGCCCCAGCATTTT.